This TCR beta chain was captured in a study of OX40 agonist ivuxolimab in advanced cancers. Overall study: Patients were 82.7% male with ages about 23 to 79, mean around 58.

The protocol was immunoSEQ multiplex PCR, while the TCRdb copy is restricted to in-frame clones and leaves out a portion. The sample has 45,000 to 75,000 clones, 82% seen once. Sequenced here: CD4+ or CD8+ T cells sorted from blood, sampled in a trial of the OX40 agonist ivuxolimab. This receptor was obtained from an adult with an advanced solid tumor such as melanoma, head and neck, liver or kidney cancer.

CDR3 in amino acids: CASSFTGSGANVLTF. The CDR3 DNA reads TGTGCCAGCAGCTTTACAGGGTCTGGGGCCAACGTCCTGACTTTC. This rearrangement joins TRBV13 to TRBJ2-6; D perhaps matches TRBD1 (6 bases). The CDR3 sequence is 15 residues long. The germline V gene encodes CDR1 PRHDT and CDR2 FYEKMQ (reference sequence). V was cut by 3 bases and J by 1 base, with 7 bases left in between.